These T cell receptor beta chains were read from a single sample in a study of cytomegalovirus exposure and HLA in healthy donors. Data came from immunoSEQ multiplex PCR; TCRdb stores just in-frame clones and leaves some out. The sample yields 180,000 or so clones, about 77% seen once. Sequencing was carried out using PBMCs. The receptors derive from a woman in her thirties in good health and CMV-seropositive. Both conserved end residues are part of each CDR3. D genes are given only for firm matches.

DNA: TGTGCCACCAGCAGCGGGGTGAACGATCAGCCCCAGCATTTT; CDR3: CATSSGVNDQPQHF; V: TRBV15; D: NA; J: TRBJ1-5
DNA: TGCGCCAGCAGCTTGGGGGACAGGAACACCGGGGAGCTGTTTTTT; CDR3: CASSLGDRNTGELFF; V: TRBV5-1; D: TRBD1; J: TRBJ2-2
DNA: TGTGCCAGCAAGAGCGGGGGTGTTTCCAATGAGCAGTTCTTC; CDR3: CASKSGGVSNEQFF; V: TRBV6-5; D: TRBD2; J: TRBJ2-1
DNA: TGTGCCAGCAGCCCGCGGAGTGGGCCCCAGCATTTT; CDR3: CASSPRSGPQHF; V: TRBV7-2; D: NA; J: TRBJ1-5
DNA: TGTGCCAGCAGTTTCCTATCCTACGAGCAGTACTTC; CDR3: CASSFLSYEQYF; V: TRBV28; D: NA; J: TRBJ2-7
DNA: TGTGCCAGCAGTGAAGCTAGCGGTACAGATACGCAGTATTTT; CDR3: CASSEASGTDTQYF; V: TRBV2; D: NA; J: TRBJ2-3
DNA: TGTGCCAGCAGCTTGGTAGGGGGTGCCTATAATTCACCCCTCCACTTT; CDR3: CASSLVGGAYNSPLHF; V: TRBV5-4; D: NA; J: TRBJ1-6
DNA: TGTGCCAGCAGTTCGACCGGGAATGAGCAGTTCTTC; CDR3: CASSSTGNEQFF; V: TRBV6-6; D: NA; J: TRBJ2-1
DNA: TGCGCCAGCAGCCAAGATACCCTTAGGGCAGGGGAGACCCAGTACTTC; CDR3: CASSQDTLRAGETQYF; V: TRBV4-3; D: NA; J: TRBJ2-5
DNA: TGTGCCAGCAGCTCGGGAAATTCGGACTACGAGCAGTACTTC; CDR3: CASSSGNSDYEQYF; V: TRBV7-9; D: NA; J: TRBJ2-7